These T cell receptor beta chains were read from a single sample in a study of blood T cell repertoires in COVID-19. Assay used: immunoSEQ multiplex PCR; TCRdb lists only in-frame clones, some missing. The table shows about 59,000 clones, with about 73% occurring only once. Sequencing was done on a sample of peripheral blood. These receptors originate from a woman aged 50 to 65 with active or convalescent COVID-19. The CDR3 runs from the conserved cysteine through the conserved F or W. A D gene is named only where the DNA matches it firmly. Some rows mark clone size as missing; the rest say once, few, many or name a class of expanded clone.

D gene,clone size,V gene,J gene,CDR3 protein,CDR3 DNA
-,-,TRBV10-3,TRBJ2-2,CAIREANTGELFF,TGTGCCATCAGAGAAGCAAACACCGGGGAGCTGTTTTTT
TRBD1,-,TRBV11-2,TRBJ1-2,CASSLVQGAIGYTF,TGTGCCAGCAGCTTAGTTCAGGGGGCGATTGGCTACACCTTC
TRBD2,-,TRBV19,TRBJ2-2,CASSIPGTIGELFF,TGTGCCAGTAGTATCCCCGGGACTATCGGGGAGCTGTTTTTT
TRBD1,few,TRBV4-1,TRBJ1-3,CASSPYRGREGNTIYF,TGCGCCAGCAGCCCCTACAGGGGGCGTGAAGGAAACACCATATATTTT
-,-,TRBV6-5,TRBJ1-2,CASPWATENYGYTF,TGTGCCAGCCCTTGGGCGACAGAAAACTATGGCTACACCTTC
TRBD1,-,TRBV6-6,TRBJ2-2,CASSYPGQGVAGELFF,TGTGCCAGCAGTTACCCCGGACAGGGAGTCGCCGGGGAGCTGTTTTTT
-,-,TRBV6-6,TRBJ1-5,CASSPSVRSNQPQHF,TGTGCCAGCAGTCCCTCGGTCAGGAGCAATCAGCCCCAGCATTTT
TRBD2,-,TRBV10-2,TRBJ2-5,CASSENTSGSRETQYF,TGCGCCAGCAGTGAAAATACTAGCGGGAGCCGGGAGACCCAGTACTTC
-,-,TRBV19,TRBJ2-7,CASSIGTFTYEQYF,TGTGCCAGTAGTATTGGGACATTTACCTACGAGCAGTACTTC
-,-,TRBV21-1,TRBJ1-5,CASSPRGYYSNQPQHF,TGTGCCAGCAGCCCACGGGGGTATTATAGCAATCAGCCCCAGCATTTT
-,-,TRBV20-1,TRBJ2-3,CSASIGGTSTDTQYF,TGCAGTGCTAGTATTGGGGGCACTAGCACAGATACGCAGTATTTT
-,few,TRBV24-1,TRBJ1-5,CATLSDGKRDSNQPQHF,TGTGCCACCCTGTCTGACGGGAAAAGGGATAGCAATCAGCCCCAGCATTTT
TRBD1,-,TRBV18,TRBJ1-1,CASSPLDRANTEAFF,TGTGCCAGCTCACCCTTAGACAGGGCGAACACTGAAGCTTTCTTT
TRBD2,once,TRBV4-1,TRBJ2-1,CASSQASGGSSYNEQFF,TGCGCCAGCAGCCAAGCGAGCGGGGGTAGCTCCTACAATGAGCAGTTCTTC
TRBD2,-,TRBV7-7,TRBJ2-6,CASSLYGAGAGANVLTF,TGTGCCAGCAGCTTATACGGGGCGGGGGCTGGGGCCAACGTCCTGACTTTC
TRBD2,-,TRBV11-2,TRBJ2-2,CASSLGGRSTGELFF,TGTGCCAGCAGCTTAGGCGGGAGGAGCACCGGGGAGCTGTTTTTT
TRBD1,many,TRBV4-1,TRBJ2-2,CASSRAGGGELFF,TGCGCCAGCAGCCGAGCAGGGGGCGGGGAGCTGTTTTTT
TRBD1,many,TRBV9,TRBJ1-1,CASSVGNRGWTEAFF,TGTGCCAGCAGCGTAGGTAACAGGGGGTGGACTGAAGCTTTCTTT
-,-,TRBV9,TRBJ2-2,CASSVEGFAGYRRRTGELFF,TGTGCCAGCAGCGTAGAAGGGTTCGCAGGGTATAGAAGGCGCACCGGGGAGCTGTTTTTT
TRBD2,-,TRBV19,TRBJ2-1,CASRREGNYNEQFF,TGTGCCAGTCGACGGGAGGGCAACTACAATGAGCAGTTCTTC
-,-,TRBV4-2,TRBJ1-5,CASSQDKGDQPQHF,TGTGCCAGCAGCCAAGATAAGGGGGATCAGCCCCAGCATTTT
TRBD1,-,TRBV10-3,TRBJ1-5,CAISESNRGVGQPQHF,TGTGCCATCAGTGAGTCGAACAGGGGGGTAGGTCAGCCCCAGCATTTT
-,once,TRBV28,TRBJ1-3,CASSFSTGYSGNTIYF,TGTGCCAGCAGTTTCTCCACAGGGTACTCTGGAAACACCATATATTTT
TRBD1,-,TRBV19,TRBJ1-4,CASKDRAHEKLFF,TGTGCCAGTAAGGACAGGGCTCATGAAAAACTGTTTTTT
TRBD2,medium-sized,TRBV4-1,TRBJ2-2,CASSPLAEVGGELFF,TGCGCCAGCAGCCCTCTAGCGGAGGTTGGCGGGGAGCTGTTTTTT
-,many,TRBV2,TRBJ1-1,CASSSWAGHTEAFF,TGTGCCAGCAGTTCTTGGGCAGGCCACACTGAAGCTTTCTTT
TRBD1,many,TRBV30,TRBJ1-5,CAWSVRGGQNQPQHF,TGTGCCTGGAGTGTACGAGGGGGACAGAATCAGCCCCAGCATTTT
TRBD2,-,TRBV10-3,TRBJ2-7,CAISEWELAGAYEQYF,TGTGCCATCAGTGAGTGGGAACTAGCGGGAGCCTACGAGCAGTACTTC
-,-,TRBV6-5,TRBJ1-5,CASTWRRGQPQHF,TGTGCCAGCACGTGGCGTCGGGGTCAGCCCCAGCATTTT
-,-,TRBV27,TRBJ1-4,CASSSYLQGGNEKLFF,TGTGCCAGCAGTTCCTACCTACAGGGTGGGAATGAAAAACTGTTTTTT
-,-,TRBV7-8,TRBJ2-2,CASSLLVLANTGELFF,TGTGCCAGCAGCTTATTAGTTTTGGCGAACACCGGGGAGCTGTTTTTT
TRBD1,-,TRBV18,TRBJ1-1,CASSPRTGPDTEAFF,TGTGCCAGCTCACCACGGACAGGGCCGGACACTGAAGCTTTCTTT
TRBD1,-,TRBV28,TRBJ1-2,CASRPTGIYGYTF,TGTGCCAGCAGGCCGACAGGGATCTATGGCTACACCTTC
TRBD1,-,TRBV29-1,TRBJ1-2,CSVGRGGQGDHGYTF,TGCAGCGTTGGGAGAGGGGGACAGGGGGACCATGGCTACACCTTC
TRBD2,-,TRBV7-2,TRBJ2-5,CASSRTSGTGTQYF,TGTGCCAGCAGCAGGACTAGCGGGACTGGGACCCAGTACTTC
-,-,TRBV7-2,TRBJ1-2,CASSLAVNYGYTF,TGTGCCAGCAGCTTAGCAGTGAACTATGGCTATACCTTC